The entry below describes one T cell receptor (beta chain). PCR employed 60 Vbeta and 13 Jbeta primers. The method was immunoSEQ multiplex PCR; TCRdb's version includes in-frame clones alone and lacks a portion of them. This repertoire shows roughly 200,000 clones, roughly 78% found once; its top ten account for roughly 4.5%. The data belong to a study of cytomegalovirus exposure and HLA in healthy donors. Germline V gene lookup returns CDR1 SEHNR and CDR2 FQNEAQ (reference sequence). V lost 6 bases and J 8 bases, leaving 11 bases between the germline ends. The CDR3 consists of 12 residues. The sequenced sample was PBMCs. This TCR came from a young woman in good health and CMV-seropositive. J is TRBJ2-1 and V is TRBV7-9; weak D call: TRBD2 (6 bases). CDR3 region: CASRPWGDEQFF. The DNA of the CDR3 is TGTGCCAGCAGACCCTGGGGGGATGAGCAGTTCTTC.